These T cell receptor beta chains were read from a single sample in a study of cytomegalovirus exposure and HLA in healthy donors. The method was immunoSEQ multiplex PCR; TCRdb's version includes in-frame clones alone and lacks a portion of them. In the table there are about 160,000 clones, 70% to 85% of which are singletons. Sequencing was done on a sample of PBMCs. The receptors originated from a man aged 45 to 65 in good health and CMV-seropositive. Each CDR3 is given with its conserved first and last residue. The order of the fields is J gene, V gene, clone size, D gene, CDR3 protein, CDR3 DNA. D genes are given only for firm matches. Size is stated for part of the rows, as once, few or many counts, or as a class when the clone is expanded.

j_call: TRBJ1-2
v_call: TRBV2
clone_size: NA
d_call: NA
cdr3_aa: CASRTDPYGYTF
cdr3_nt: TGTGCCAGCAGAACAGACCCCTATGGCTACACCTTC

j_call: TRBJ2-1
v_call: TRBV7-8
clone_size: NA
d_call: NA
cdr3_aa: CASSDEGGAYNEQFF
cdr3_nt: TGTGCCAGCAGCGATGAAGGCGGGGCCTACAATGAGCAGTTCTTC

j_call: TRBJ2-3
v_call: TRBV7-9
clone_size: few
d_call: TRBD1
cdr3_aa: CASGSGWTGPSADTQYF
cdr3_nt: TGTGCCAGCGGATCGGGTTGGACAGGGCCGTCGGCAGATACGCAGTATTTT

j_call: TRBJ2-6
v_call: TRBV14
clone_size: once
d_call: NA
cdr3_aa: CASSQLGGTSGANVLTF
cdr3_nt: TGTGCCAGCAGCCAGCTAGGCGGAACCTCTGGGGCCAACGTCCTGACTTTC

j_call: TRBJ2-4
v_call: TRBV5-5
clone_size: NA
d_call: NA
cdr3_aa: CASSLKRADIQYF
cdr3_nt: TGTGCCAGCAGCTTGAAACGAGCTGACATTCAGTACTTC

j_call: TRBJ2-7
v_call: TRBV2
clone_size: NA
d_call: NA
cdr3_aa: CASSAPGDSYEQYF
cdr3_nt: TGTGCCAGCAGTGCCCCGGGAGACTCCTACGAGCAGTACTTC

j_call: TRBJ2-2
v_call: TRBV4-1
clone_size: NA
d_call: NA
cdr3_aa: CVVGDTNTGELFF
cdr3_nt: TGCGTCGTAGGGGACACGAACACCGGGGAGCTGTTTTTT

j_call: TRBJ2-7
v_call: TRBV23-1
clone_size: NA
d_call: TRBD2
cdr3_aa: CASKPTSGSYEQYF
cdr3_nt: TGCGCCAGCAAACCGACTAGCGGCTCCTACGAGCAGTACTTC

j_call: TRBJ2-5
v_call: TRBV18
clone_size: NA
d_call: TRBD1
cdr3_aa: CASSPWTGGETQYF
cdr3_nt: TGTGCCAGCTCACCGTGGACAGGGGGAGAGACCCAGTACTTC

j_call: TRBJ1-2
v_call: TRBV5-4
clone_size: NA
d_call: NA
cdr3_aa: CASKEVGAGGYTF
cdr3_nt: TGTGCCAGCAAGGAGGTGGGGGCAGGTGGCTACACCTTC

j_call: TRBJ2-1
v_call: TRBV11-3
clone_size: NA
d_call: NA
cdr3_aa: CASSHGTPDNEQFF
cdr3_nt: TGTGCCAGCAGCCACGGGACACCTGACAATGAGCAGTTCTTC

j_call: TRBJ2-3
v_call: TRBV5-4
clone_size: once
d_call: NA
cdr3_aa: CASSRKVTDTDTQYF
cdr3_nt: TGTGCCAGCAGCCGTAAGGTGACAGACACAGATACGCAGTATTTT

j_call: TRBJ2-4
v_call: TRBV4-1
clone_size: NA
d_call: TRBD1
cdr3_aa: CASSQTGTGDLVDIQYF
cdr3_nt: TGCGCCAGCAGCCAGACCGGGACAGGGGATTTGGTGGACATTCAGTACTTC

j_call: TRBJ1-2
v_call: TRBV7-6
clone_size: few
d_call: NA
cdr3_aa: CASSSTGKGYGYTF
cdr3_nt: TGTGCCAGCAGCTCTACAGGGAAGGGCTATGGCTACACCTTC

j_call: TRBJ1-4
v_call: TRBV4-1
clone_size: NA
d_call: TRBD1
cdr3_aa: CASSHRGGTGGVSEKLFF
cdr3_nt: TGCGCCAGCAGCCATAGGGGGGGAACAGGGGGCGTAAGTGAAAAACTGTTTTTT

j_call: TRBJ1-2
v_call: TRBV11-2
clone_size: NA
d_call: NA
cdr3_aa: CASSPGQNYGYTF
cdr3_nt: TGTGCCAGCAGCCCGGGACAAAACTATGGCTACACCTTC

j_call: TRBJ2-3
v_call: TRBV2
clone_size: NA
d_call: NA
cdr3_aa: CASSVEGTTDTQYF
cdr3_nt: TGTGCCAGCAGTGTTGAGGGCACCACAGATACGCAGTATTTT

j_call: TRBJ1-1
v_call: TRBV18
clone_size: NA
d_call: NA
cdr3_aa: CASSPRTAPNTEAFF
cdr3_nt: TGTGCCAGCTCACCAAGGACAGCGCCGAACACTGAAGCTTTCTTT

j_call: TRBJ1-2
v_call: TRBV10-1
clone_size: NA
d_call: NA
cdr3_aa: CASSEDSKGGYTF
cdr3_nt: TGCGCCAGCAGTGAAGACAGTAAGGGTGGCTACACCTTC

j_call: TRBJ2-2
v_call: TRBV4-3
clone_size: NA
d_call: NA
cdr3_aa: CASSQEGGTTGELFF
cdr3_nt: TGCGCCAGCAGCCAAGAAGGGGGTACCACCGGGGAGCTGTTTTTT

j_call: TRBJ1-2
v_call: TRBV7-3
clone_size: NA
d_call: TRBD1
cdr3_aa: CASSSGGNYGYTF
cdr3_nt: TGTGCCAGCAGCTCAGGGGGCAACTATGGCTACACCTTC

j_call: TRBJ1-4
v_call: TRBV5-1
clone_size: NA
d_call: TRBD1
cdr3_aa: CASSSQGATNEKLFF
cdr3_nt: TGCGCCAGCAGCTCACAGGGGGCCACGAATGAAAAACTGTTTTTT

j_call: TRBJ2-3
v_call: TRBV6-1
clone_size: NA
d_call: NA
cdr3_aa: CASRRASASTDTQYF
cdr3_nt: TGTGCCAGCAGGCGTGCTTCTGCTAGCACAGATACGCAGTATTTT

j_call: TRBJ2-7
v_call: TRBV6-1
clone_size: NA
d_call: TRBD1
cdr3_aa: CASKGQGVSYEQYF
cdr3_nt: TGTGCCAGCAAAGGACAGGGAGTCTCCTACGAGCAGTACTTC

j_call: TRBJ2-1
v_call: TRBV7-9
clone_size: NA
d_call: NA
cdr3_aa: CASSLGEFPSYNEQFF
cdr3_nt: TGTGCCAGCAGCTTAGGAGAGTTTCCGTCCTACAATGAGCAGTTCTTC

j_call: TRBJ2-5
v_call: TRBV2
clone_size: NA
d_call: NA
cdr3_aa: CASGGGKYRETQYF
cdr3_nt: TGTGCCAGTGGGGGCGGAAAATACAGGGAGACCCAGTACTTC

j_call: TRBJ1-2
v_call: TRBV18
clone_size: NA
d_call: TRBD1
cdr3_aa: CASSPPNRGLTYGYTF
cdr3_nt: TGTGCCAGCTCACCACCGAACAGGGGATTGACCTATGGCTACACCTTC

j_call: TRBJ2-7
v_call: TRBV9
clone_size: NA
d_call: TRBD2
cdr3_aa: CASSPKAGGPGEQYF
cdr3_nt: TGTGCCAGCAGCCCTAAAGCGGGGGGGCCTGGCGAGCAGTACTTC

j_call: TRBJ1-5
v_call: TRBV27
clone_size: few
d_call: NA
cdr3_aa: CASSLSLANNQPQHF
cdr3_nt: TGTGCCAGCAGTTTATCGTTGGCCAATAATCAGCCCCAGCATTTT

j_call: TRBJ1-1
v_call: TRBV9
clone_size: few
d_call: NA
cdr3_aa: CASSTHESSGGTEAFF
cdr3_nt: TGTGCCAGCAGCACCCACGAGAGTTCGGGGGGCACTGAAGCTTTCTTT

j_call: TRBJ2-5
v_call: TRBV7-9
clone_size: NA
d_call: TRBD2
cdr3_aa: CASSPLAGAEETQYF
cdr3_nt: TGTGCCAGCAGCCCTCTAGCGGGGGCGGAAGAGACCCAGTACTTC

j_call: TRBJ2-5
v_call: TRBV5-1
clone_size: NA
d_call: NA
cdr3_aa: CASSLQGETQYF
cdr3_nt: TGCGCCAGCAGCTTGCAGGGAGAGACCCAGTACTTC

j_call: TRBJ2-1
v_call: TRBV27
clone_size: NA
d_call: NA
cdr3_aa: CASRAQGGHYNEQFF
cdr3_nt: TGTGCCAGCAGAGCGCAGGGGGGCCACTACAATGAGCAGTTCTTC

j_call: TRBJ2-7
v_call: TRBV27
clone_size: NA
d_call: TRBD2
cdr3_aa: CASRTSGNRYEQYF
cdr3_nt: TGTGCCAGCAGAACTAGCGGGAACCGCTACGAGCAGTACTTC

j_call: TRBJ2-6
v_call: TRBV11-3
clone_size: NA
d_call: NA
cdr3_aa: CASSLGGTISGANVLTF
cdr3_nt: TGTGCCAGCAGCTTAGGGGGGACAATTTCTGGGGCCAACGTCCTGACTTTC

j_call: TRBJ1-2
v_call: TRBV4-3
clone_size: NA
d_call: TRBD1
cdr3_aa: CASSQGGTGEDYGYTF
cdr3_nt: TGCGCCAGCAGCCAAGGCGGGACAGGGGAGGACTATGGCTACACCTTC

j_call: TRBJ1-6
v_call: TRBV27
clone_size: NA
d_call: TRBD1
cdr3_aa: CASSQRQGRGSYNSPLHF
cdr3_nt: TGTGCCAGCAGTCAAAGACAGGGAAGGGGCTCCTATAATTCACCCCTCCACTTT

j_call: TRBJ2-7
v_call: TRBV9
clone_size: NA
d_call: TRBD1
cdr3_aa: CASSVGQGTYEQYF
cdr3_nt: TGTGCCAGCAGCGTAGGACAGGGGACTTACGAGCAGTACTTC

j_call: TRBJ2-2
v_call: TRBV7-2
clone_size: NA
d_call: TRBD2
cdr3_aa: CASSPQLAGGPTGELFF
cdr3_nt: TGTGCCAGCAGCCCCCAACTAGCGGGGGGCCCCACCGGGGAGCTGTTTTTT

j_call: TRBJ2-7
v_call: TRBV7-8
clone_size: NA
d_call: NA
cdr3_aa: CASSLEGRGLYEQYF
cdr3_nt: TGTGCCAGCAGCTTAGAGGGCAGGGGCCTCTACGAGCAGTACTTC

j_call: TRBJ1-1
v_call: TRBV9
clone_size: NA
d_call: NA
cdr3_aa: CASSVGAPMNTEAFF
cdr3_nt: TGTGCCAGCAGCGTAGGGGCCCCCATGAACACTGAAGCTTTCTTT

j_call: TRBJ2-5
v_call: TRBV5-6
clone_size: NA
d_call: NA
cdr3_aa: CASSYLTGAETQYF
cdr3_nt: TGTGCCAGCAGCTACTTGACAGGCGCGGAGACCCAGTACTTC